This T cell receptor beta chain stems from a study of shared clonotypes between healthy human individuals (TCRdb year 2020). For context, the study as a whole: The cohort included three men and a couple of women between 18 and 49 years of age. To estimate repertoire size and how much clonotypes are shared between individuals, the study performed deep sequencing of blood TCR repertoires from about five healthy adults. Libraries were prepared and TCR repertoires were sequenced by different laboratories using diverse techniques, in order to increase sequencing depth and limit assay-specific biases. For each donor, CD4 naive and CD4 memory were each given three plates, CD8 naive was given two plates, and CD8 memory was given one plate. Per donor, leukapheresis produced somewhere between about 0.94 and 9 billion PBMCs. The paper's findings and limits, for the study overall: Compared with non-shared clonotypes, the clonotypes found in all four sorted-subset donors had higher generation probabilities. Estimated clonotype richness was generally larger for naive than for memory subsets. Across a few donors, about 4.5% of naive CD4, approximately 3.5% of naive CD8, under 2.5% of memory CD4, and about 0.4% of memory CD8 clonotypes were shared. Because the study included a small number of donors, the genetic and exposure-history diversity represented was limited. Rarefaction of sorted-subset datasets indicated incomplete sequencing despite the large sequencing depth. Sampling was restricted to blood, and TCR repertoires in tissue are likely to differ from TCR repertoires in blood. Based on pairwise subsampling, the degree of clonotype sharing among donors was expected to be affected by sequencing depth.

TCR CDR3 regions were amplified from genomic DNA by multiplex PCR using the deep immunoSEQ assay. Genomic DNA extracted from each cell subset was distributed evenly over all wells of several immunoSEQ 96-well plates, and each plate served as one replicate. For sorted subsets, each replicate PCR was loaded with about 0.2 ug genomic DNA, equivalent to approximately 27,000 T cell genomes. Purified libraries were measured with a Qubit 3.0 fluorometer, size-checked on a Bioanalyzer 2100, and measured again with the KAPA Library Quantification kit. Every immunoSEQ 96-well plate was sequenced on a dedicated single-read 150-cycle Illumina NextSeq 550 flow cell. On the authors' methods: The immunoSEQ output contained only junctional sequences without quality scores, so filtering could not match that applied to full-length reads. Sequences were annotated with PyIR, a Python wrapper for IgBLAST v1.9, using IMGT germline references to assign V/J genes and CDR3. Reads were removed for weak V/J assignments (E-value above 1e-6), missing CDR3, stop codons, out-of-frame junctions, or ambiguous translated residues. A V3J clonotype was defined by an identical inferred V gene, J gene, and CDR3 amino acid sequence. Percentage overlap between repertoires was computed as shared unique clonotypes divided by the size of the smaller repertoire. Repertoire richness was assessed with RTK rarefaction, the Chao1 estimator, and Recon v2.1 estimates of unobserved clonotypes. OLGA was used to compute generation probabilities for all TCRbeta clonotypes that the gDNA method yielded from several donors. TCRdb took this table from immuneACCESS and kept in-frame rearrangements with V and J called. Such tables lack part of the clones; where checked against another copy, unresolved V genes explain under half of the gap, and the rest is unexplained. That table supplies the V and J calls and clone size; D and trimming were determined from the DNA. The sample table records some 2,000,000 clones; 90% to 97% of these occur just once. The ten top clones hold 0.1% to 0.15% of the sample.

The donors were healthy, HIV-negative adults with no recently reported acute infections or vaccinations. Every donor was a Caucasian adult residing in Nashville, Tennessee, USA. CD4+ T cells were enriched by magnetic negative selection, after which naive cells were positively selected on CD45RA and the negative fraction was taken as the memory subset. Blood was obtained by leukapheresis, after which PBMCs were separated by Ficoll-Histopaque density gradient centrifugation and cryopreserved in liquid nitrogen vapor phase. Analytical flow cytometry was used to check the purity and quantity of each magnetically sorted T cell population. Genomic DNA was isolated from each sorted fraction and quantified by UV absorbance on a Nanodrop 2000c. About this clone: There is no known antigen for this receptor. No clone much larger than this one lies a single base away; base qualities are absent.

The CDR3 covers 17 residues, taking in both the cysteine and the phenylalanine. Only the CDR3 region is kept as DNA, spanning 51 bases read in frame from base 1. Deletion took 2 bases off V and 5 bases off J, with a span of 19 bases between the germline ends. CDR1 and CDR2, looked up from the germline V gene, are SGHRS and YFSETQ. The chain couples TRBV5-1 to TRBJ2-2; no D gene is confidently identified. Sequenced: naive CD4+ T cells sorted from blood. The sample's cell subset or site label, in plain terms: CD45RA+ positively selected. This receptor was taken from a man younger than 35 in good health. The nucleotides read TGCGCCAGCAGCTTCTCGAGTATTAGAACTTCAACCGGGGAGCTGTTTTTT. Translated, this gives CASSFSSIRTSTGELFF.